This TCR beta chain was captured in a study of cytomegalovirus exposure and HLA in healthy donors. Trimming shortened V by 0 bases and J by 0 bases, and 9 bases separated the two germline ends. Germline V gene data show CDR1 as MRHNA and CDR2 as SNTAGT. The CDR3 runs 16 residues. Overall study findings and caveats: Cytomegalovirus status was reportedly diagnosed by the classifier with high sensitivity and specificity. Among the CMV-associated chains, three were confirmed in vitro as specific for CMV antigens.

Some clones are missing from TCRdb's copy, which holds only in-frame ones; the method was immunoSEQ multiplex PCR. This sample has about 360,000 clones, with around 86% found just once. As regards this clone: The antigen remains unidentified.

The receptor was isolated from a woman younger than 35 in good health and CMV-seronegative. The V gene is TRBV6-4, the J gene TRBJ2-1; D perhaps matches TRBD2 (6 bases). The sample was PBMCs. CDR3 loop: CASSDSGGSSYNEQFF. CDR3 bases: TGTGCCAGCAGTGACTCCGGGGGAAGCTCCTACAATGAGCAGTTCTTC.